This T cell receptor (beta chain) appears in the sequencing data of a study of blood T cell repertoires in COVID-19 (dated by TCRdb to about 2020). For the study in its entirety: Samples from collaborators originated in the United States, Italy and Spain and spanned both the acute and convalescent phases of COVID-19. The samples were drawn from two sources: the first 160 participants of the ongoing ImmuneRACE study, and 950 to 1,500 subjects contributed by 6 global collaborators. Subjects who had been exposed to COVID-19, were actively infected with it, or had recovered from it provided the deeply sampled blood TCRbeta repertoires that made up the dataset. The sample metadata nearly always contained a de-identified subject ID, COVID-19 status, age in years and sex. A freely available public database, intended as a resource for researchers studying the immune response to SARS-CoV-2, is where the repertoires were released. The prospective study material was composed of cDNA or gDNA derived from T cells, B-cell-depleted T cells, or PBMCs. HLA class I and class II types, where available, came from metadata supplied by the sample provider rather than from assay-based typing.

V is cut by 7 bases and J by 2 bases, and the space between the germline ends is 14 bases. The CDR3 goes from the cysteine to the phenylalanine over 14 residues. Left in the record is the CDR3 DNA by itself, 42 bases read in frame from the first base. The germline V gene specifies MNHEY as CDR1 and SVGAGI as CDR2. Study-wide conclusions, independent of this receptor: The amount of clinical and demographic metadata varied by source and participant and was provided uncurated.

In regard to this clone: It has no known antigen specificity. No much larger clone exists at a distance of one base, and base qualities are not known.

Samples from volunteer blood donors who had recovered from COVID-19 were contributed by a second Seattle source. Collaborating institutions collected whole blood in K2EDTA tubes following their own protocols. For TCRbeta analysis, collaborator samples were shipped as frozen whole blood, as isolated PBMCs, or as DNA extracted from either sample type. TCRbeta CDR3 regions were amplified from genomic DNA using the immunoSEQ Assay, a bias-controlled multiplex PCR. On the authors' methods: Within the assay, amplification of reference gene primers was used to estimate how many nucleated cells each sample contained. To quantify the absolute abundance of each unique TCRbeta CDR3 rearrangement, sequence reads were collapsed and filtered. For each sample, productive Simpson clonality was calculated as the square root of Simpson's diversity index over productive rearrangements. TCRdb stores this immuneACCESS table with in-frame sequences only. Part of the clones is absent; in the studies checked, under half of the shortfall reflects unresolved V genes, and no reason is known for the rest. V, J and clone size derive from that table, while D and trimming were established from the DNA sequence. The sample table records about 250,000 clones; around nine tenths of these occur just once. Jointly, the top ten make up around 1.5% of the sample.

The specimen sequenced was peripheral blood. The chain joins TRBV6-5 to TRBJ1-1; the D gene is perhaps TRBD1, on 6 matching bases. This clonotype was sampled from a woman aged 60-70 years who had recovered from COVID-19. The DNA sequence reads TGTGCCAGCAAAAAGGGGGACGGAAACACTGAAGCTTTCTTT. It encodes CASKKGDGNTEAFF.